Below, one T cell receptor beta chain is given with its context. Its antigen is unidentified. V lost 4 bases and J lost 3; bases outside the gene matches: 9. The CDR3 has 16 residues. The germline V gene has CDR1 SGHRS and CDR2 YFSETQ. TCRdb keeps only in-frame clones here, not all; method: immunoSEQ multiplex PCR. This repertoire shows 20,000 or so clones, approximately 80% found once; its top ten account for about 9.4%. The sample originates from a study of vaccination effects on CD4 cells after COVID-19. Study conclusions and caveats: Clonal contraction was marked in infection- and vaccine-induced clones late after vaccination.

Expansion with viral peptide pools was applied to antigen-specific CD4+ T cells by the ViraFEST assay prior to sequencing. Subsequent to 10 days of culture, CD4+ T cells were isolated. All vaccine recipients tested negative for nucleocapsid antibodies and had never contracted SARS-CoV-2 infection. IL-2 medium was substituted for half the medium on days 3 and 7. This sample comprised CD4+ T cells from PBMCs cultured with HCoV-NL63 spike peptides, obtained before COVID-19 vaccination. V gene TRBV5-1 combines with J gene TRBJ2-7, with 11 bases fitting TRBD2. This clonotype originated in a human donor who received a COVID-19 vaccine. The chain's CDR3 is CASSGFSGRGHYEQYF. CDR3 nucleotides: TGCGCCAGCAGCGGTTTTAGCGGGAGGGGGCACTACGAGCAGTACTTC.